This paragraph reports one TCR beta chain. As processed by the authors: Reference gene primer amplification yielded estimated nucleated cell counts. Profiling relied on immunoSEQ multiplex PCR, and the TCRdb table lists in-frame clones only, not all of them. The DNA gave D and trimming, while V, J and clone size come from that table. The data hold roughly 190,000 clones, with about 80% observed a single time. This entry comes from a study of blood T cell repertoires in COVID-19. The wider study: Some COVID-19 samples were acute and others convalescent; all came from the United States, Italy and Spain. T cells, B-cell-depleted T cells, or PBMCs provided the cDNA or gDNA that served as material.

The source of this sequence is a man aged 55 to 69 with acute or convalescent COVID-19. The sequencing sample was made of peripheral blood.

Here the CDR3 DNA reads TGTGCCTGGAGTCGGGCAGGGGGCTGGGAGGCAGATACGCAGTATTTT. This sequence encodes CAWSRAGGWEADTQYF. The chain combines TRBV30 with TRBJ2-3, with 8 bases identical to TRBD1. The ends lost 2 bases at V and 4 bases at J; junction bases unmatched: 11. The germline gives CDR1 GTSNPN, CDR2 SVGIG (reference sequence). The CDR3 runs 16 residues.